This T cell receptor (beta chain) was identified in a study of siplizumab effects on memory and regulatory T cells. The study, taken as a whole, reports: Memory cells seemed less diverse than naive T cells, which also seemed major contributors to the alloresponse. For mappable alloreactive CD4+ clones, the mean Treg-derived fraction was 68.8% with siplizumab and roughly 26% in controls. Roughly 75-95% of proliferating CD4+ or CD8+ clones lacked an assignable naive or memory phenotype. Unstimulated subsets captured only a minor fraction of alloreactive clones.

In regard to this clone: Its antigen is unknown.

Assay: immunoSEQ multiplex PCR; the TCRdb copy retains only in-frame clones and omits some. The sample comprises around 86,000 clones, approximately 95% of which are singletons, and approximately 0.3% rests with the top ten. This CDR3 is built from 16 residues. Germline CDR1 reads SGHRS; CDR2 reads YFSETQ. Trimming stripped 4 bases from V and 0 bases from J, with 15 bases between. V and J are TRBV5-1 and TRBJ2-3; maybe TRBD2 (6 bases). Material for sequencing was non-Treg CD4+ T cells sorted from blood. This clonotype originated in a human donor in good health. CDR3 region: CASSLGSGASTDTQYF. CDR3 nucleotides: TGCGCCAGCAGCCTCGGTAGCGGAGCTAGCACAGATACGCAGTATTTT.